Reported below is one T cell receptor (beta chain). Its specificity is unknown. The record originates from a study of T cell responses to AZD1222 COVID-19 vaccine. General study findings and limits: Reports indicate that nearly half of spike-specific TCRs are directed at unmutated variant regions. Spike-specific TCR breadth and depth rose after two AZD1222 doses. Females outnumbered males among donors, who were mostly white British; clonal diversity was possibly underestimated.

V was shortened by 5 bases and J by 0 bases, with 13 bases between the two germline ends. CDR1 and CDR2 from the germline V gene are SGHAT and FQDESV (reference sequence). This CDR3 is built from 15 residues. Method: immunoSEQ multiplex PCR; TCRdb's copy keeps in-frame clones and lacks some. The sample contains about 140,000 clones, just over 90% of which appear only once. The J gene is TRBJ1-2, the V gene TRBV11-1; D unresolved. This TCR was recovered from an adult who received the AZD1222 COVID-19 vaccine. The source material was peripheral blood, sampled 28 days after the second AZD1222 dose. CDR3 loop: CASSDTPGANYGYTF. The CDR3 nucleotides are TGTGCCAGCAGCGACACCCCGGGTGCTAACTATGGCTACACCTTC.